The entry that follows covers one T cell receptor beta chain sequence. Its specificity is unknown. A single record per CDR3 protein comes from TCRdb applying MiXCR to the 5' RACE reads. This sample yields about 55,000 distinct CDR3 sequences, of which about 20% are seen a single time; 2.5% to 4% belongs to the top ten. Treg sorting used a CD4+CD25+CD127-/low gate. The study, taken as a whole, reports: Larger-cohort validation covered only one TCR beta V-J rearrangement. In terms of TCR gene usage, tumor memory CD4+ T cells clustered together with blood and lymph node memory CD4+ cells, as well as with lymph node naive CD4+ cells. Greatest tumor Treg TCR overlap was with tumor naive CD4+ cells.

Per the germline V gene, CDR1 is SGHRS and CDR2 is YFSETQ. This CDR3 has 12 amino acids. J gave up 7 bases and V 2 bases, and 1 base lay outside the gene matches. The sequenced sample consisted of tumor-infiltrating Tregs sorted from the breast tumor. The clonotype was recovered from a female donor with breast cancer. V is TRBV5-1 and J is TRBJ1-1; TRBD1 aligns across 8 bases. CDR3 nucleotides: TGCGCCAGCAGCTTACAGGGGGTTGAAGCTTTCTTT. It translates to CASSLQGVEAFF.